The rows below give T cell receptor beta chains drawn from one sample of a study of cytomegalovirus exposure and HLA in healthy donors. The assay was immunoSEQ multiplex PCR, and TCRdb's table has in-frame clones only and misses some. The table lists some 74,000 clones, around 81% of them singletons. Sequencing input: PBMCs. The receptor source for this set is a male donor in good health and CMV-seronegative. Each CDR3 is given with its conserved first and last residue. D genes are given only for firm matches. Where a row states a size, it is once, few, many or the class of an expanded clone; other rows omit it.

V	D	size	J	DNA	CDR3
TRBV9	TRBD1	few	TRBJ1-1	TGTGCCAGCAGCGAATTTGGACAGGGTTCCACTGAAGCTTTCTTT	CASSEFGQGSTEAFF
TRBV5-1	NA	NA	TRBJ1-4	TGCGCCAGCAGCTTGAGTCAGATTGATGAAAAACTGTTTTTT	CASSLSQIDEKLFF
TRBV6-6	TRBD1	NA	TRBJ2-3	TGTGCCAGCAGTTGGACAGGGGGACCAGATACGCAGTATTTT	CASSWTGGPDTQYF
TRBV4-2	NA	NA	TRBJ1-3	TGTGCCAGCAGCCAAGAGGGGCCAAGCTCTGGAAACACCATATATTTT	CASSQEGPSSGNTIYF
TRBV9	NA	NA	TRBJ1-1	TGTGCCAGCAGCCCTCCGGTAGTGTTGAACACTGAAGCTTTCTTT	CASSPPVVLNTEAFF
TRBV5-1	NA	few	TRBJ2-5	TGCGCCAGCAGCCCTGGGACACCCGAGACCCAGTACTTC	CASSPGTPETQYF
TRBV2	NA	NA	TRBJ2-1	TGTGCCAGCAGTGTCAGGGGAGCCAGTTACAATGAGCAGTTCTTC	CASSVRGASYNEQFF
TRBV10-2	TRBD2	few	TRBJ2-7	TGCGCCAGCAGCTCTAGCGGGAGAGGGAACTACGAGCAGTACTTC	CASSSSGRGNYEQYF
TRBV9	TRBD1	NA	TRBJ2-7	TGTGCCAGCAGCGTAGGTCCGGACAGGGACTACGAGCAGTACTTC	CASSVGPDRDYEQYF
TRBV6-5	TRBD2	NA	TRBJ2-3	TGTGCCAGCAGGTACGGCGGGAGAACTAGCACAGATACGCAGTATTTT	CASRYGGRTSTDTQYF
TRBV29-1	TRBD2	NA	TRBJ2-3	TGCAGCGTCAGGACTAGCGGGAACCCCTCTTGGGGGTCAGATACGCAGTATTTT	CSVRTSGNPSWGSDTQYF
TRBV9	NA	NA	TRBJ2-5	TGTGCCAGCAGCCCCCACGGGAATCTCGGGGAGACCCAGTACTTC	CASSPHGNLGETQYF
TRBV9	NA	NA	TRBJ2-3	TGTGCCAGCAGCATAGACTTCGATACGCAGTATTTT	CASSIDFDTQYF
TRBV5-1	NA	NA	TRBJ2-3	TGCGCCAGCAGCCGCCCGGAGGGGAGCACAGATACGCAGTATTTT	CASSRPEGSTDTQYF
TRBV7-8	TRBD1	NA	TRBJ2-2	TGTGCCAGCAGCTTGAAGGGGACAGGGCTAAACACCGGGGAGCTGTTTTTT	CASSLKGTGLNTGELFF
TRBV29-1	TRBD1	once	TRBJ1-1	TGCAGCGTTGGTACAGGGGACTTGGGCACTGAAGCTTTCTTT	CSVGTGDLGTEAFF
TRBV6-1	TRBD1	NA	TRBJ2-5	TGTGCCAGCAAAGGACAGGGGCCAAAGACCCAGTACTTC	CASKGQGPKTQYF
TRBV6-5	TRBD2	once	TRBJ2-2	TGTGCCAGCAGGCGAACTAGCGGGAGCGCCGGGGAGCTGTTTTTT	CASRRTSGSAGELFF
TRBV19	NA	NA	TRBJ1-2	TGTGCCACACAATCCAGGGCTGGGGGCTACACCTTC	CATQSRAGGYTF
TRBV28	TRBD2	NA	TRBJ2-5	TGTGCCAGTTGCGGAACTAGCGGGAGGTCAAAGACCCAGTACTTC	CASCGTSGRSKTQYF
TRBV11-2	TRBD2	NA	TRBJ2-2	TGTGCCAGCAGCTTAGACAGCGGGGTCACCGGGGAGCTGTTTTTT	CASSLDSGVTGELFF
TRBV5-4	TRBD1	NA	TRBJ1-2	TGTGCCAGCAGCTTTGGGACAGAACGTTATGGCTACACCTTC	CASSFGTERYGYTF
TRBV10-3	NA	NA	TRBJ1-2	TGTGCCATCAGTGACACCCAAAGTCAGGGCTACACCTTC	CAISDTQSQGYTF
TRBV7-9	NA	NA	TRBJ2-2	TGTGCCAGCAGCTTAATCCCCCAAACGACGGGGAACACCGGGGAGCTGTTTTTT	CASSLIPQTTGNTGELFF